This is a list of T cell receptor beta chains from one sample in a study of blood T cell repertoires in COVID-19. The protocol was immunoSEQ multiplex PCR, while the TCRdb copy is restricted to in-frame clones and leaves out a portion. Here the sample spans 100,000 to 120,000 clones, approximately 68% being singletons. The sequencing input was peripheral blood. The receptor set was obtained from a woman aged 60-75 years with acute or convalescent COVID-19. The CDR3 runs from the conserved cysteine through the conserved F or W. The D gene is left open where the match is weak. A clone size is listed for some rows: how often the clone was seen (once, few, many), or a class if it is expanded.

CDR3nt,CDR3aa,j_gene,v_gene,d_gene,abundance
TGTGCCAGCAACCCCATGGGGCAGGCCTATAATTCACCCCTCCACTTT,CASNPMGQAYNSPLHF,TRBJ1-6,TRBV27,-,-
TGTGCCAGCAGCCAATCCCCGGGATCTGGAAACACCATATATTTT,CASSQSPGSGNTIYF,TRBJ1-3,TRBV16,-,few
TGTGCCAGCAGCTTTAATTTCGGGTACCACTATGGCTACACCTTC,CASSFNFGYHYGYTF,TRBJ1-2,TRBV5-6,-,-
TGTGCCAGCAGACCTAACGGGGGGCCCCAGCATTTT,CASRPNGGPQHF,TRBJ1-5,TRBV5-5,-,few
TGTGCCAGCAGTGACTGGGGACTTGGAGGGGATAGCTCCTACAATGAGCAGTTCTTC,CASSDWGLGGDSSYNEQFF,TRBJ2-1,TRBV6-4,-,once
TGTGCCTGGAGCATCCCCGAGGGCTCCTACAATGAGCAGTTCTTC,CAWSIPEGSYNEQFF,TRBJ2-1,TRBV30,-,-
TGTGCCAGCAGCGGCAGGGGGTCTGGAAACACCATATATTTT,CASSGRGSGNTIYF,TRBJ1-3,TRBV9,TRBD1,once
TGTGCCAGTAGCCTCCTAGCGGGGAGCGCAACTAATGAAAAACTGTTTTTT,CASSLLAGSATNEKLFF,TRBJ1-4,TRBV19,-,-
TGTGCCTGGAGTCCACAGGGGAACTATGGCTACACCTTC,CAWSPQGNYGYTF,TRBJ1-2,TRBV30,TRBD1,-
TGCGCCAGCATGCGGGACGATTATGGCTACACCTTC,CASMRDDYGYTF,TRBJ1-2,TRBV10-2,-,-
TGTGCCAGCAGCTTACAGGCCAGGGCCTCCTTTCGGGCCAACGTCCTGACTTTC,CASSLQARASFRANVLTF,TRBJ2-6,TRBV7-9,-,-
TGTGCCAGCCGGGCAGGGGGCTCTGGCGGGGAGCTGTTTTTT,CASRAGGSGGELFF,TRBJ2-2,TRBV6-5,TRBD1,-
TGTGCCACCAGTGACCCGACAGGGGGCATAGGTCAGCCCCAGCATTTT,CATSDPTGGIGQPQHF,TRBJ1-5,TRBV24-1,TRBD1,-
TGTGCCAGCAGTTCCGCCGGGGGGGGACCCTCCTACGAGCAGTACTTC,CASSSAGGGPSYEQYF,TRBJ2-7,TRBV28,TRBD2,once
TGTGCCAGCAGCTTATTGCCCAGCGGGGGCCTGAACACCGGGGAGCTGTTTTTT,CASSLLPSGGLNTGELFF,TRBJ2-2,TRBV7-3,TRBD2,-
TGTGCCAGCAGGGGGGGGTCGGGATCACCCCTCCACTTT,CASRGGSGSPLHF,TRBJ1-6,TRBV7-2,-,-
TGTGCCAGCACCCATGCGGGGGGCAGGGTGAGCTCCTACGAGCAGTACTTC,CASTHAGGRVSSYEQYF,TRBJ2-7,TRBV25-1,TRBD2,-
TGTGCCTGCCAGGGGGCCCGGGAGCAGTACTTC,CACQGAREQYF,TRBJ2-7,TRBV28,TRBD1,-
TGCGCCAGCGGGACGGACAGGGTTAATCAGCCCCAGCATTTT,CASGTDRVNQPQHF,TRBJ1-5,TRBV10-2,TRBD1,-
TGCGCCAGCAGTGAGTCGCCAGGTAGAAACTATGGCTACACCTTC,CASSESPGRNYGYTF,TRBJ1-2,TRBV10-2,-,-
TGTGCCATCAGGTCAGAAGGGGGCATCTCCTACGAGCAGTACTTC,CAIRSEGGISYEQYF,TRBJ2-7,TRBV10-3,TRBD1,once
TGTGCCAGCAGCCGTGCGGGGATCGGGAACACTGAAGCTTTCTTT,CASSRAGIGNTEAFF,TRBJ1-1,TRBV3-1/TRBV3-2,-,-
TGTGCCAGCGGAAGGGGGACCTTTGCTGGAAACACCATATATTTT,CASGRGTFAGNTIYF,TRBJ1-3,TRBV5-8,-,few
TGCAGTGCTAGTTCGGAGTTTGGGGGGGCGGGTGAAAAACTGTTTTTT,CSASSEFGGAGEKLFF,TRBJ1-4,TRBV20-1,-,-
TGTGCCAGCAGTTTATCGACTGGCGAGCAGTACTTC,CASSLSTGEQYF,TRBJ2-7,TRBV27,-,-
TGCAGCGCCATGACAGGGGTCACTGAAGCTTTCTTT,CSAMTGVTEAFF,TRBJ1-1,TRBV29-1,TRBD1,-
TGTGCCAGCTCACCACGTCCACAGGCAGGGGAGACCCAGTACTTC,CASSPRPQAGETQYF,TRBJ2-5,TRBV18,-,-
TGCGCCAGCAGTGACGGGACAGTGGAAAAACTGTTTTTT,CASSDGTVEKLFF,TRBJ1-4,TRBV10-2,TRBD1,-
TGTGCCACCGGGACAGCTAACTATGGCTACACCTTC,CATGTANYGYTF,TRBJ1-2,TRBV28,TRBD1,-
TGTGCCACCAGTGGATGGACAGCGAACAATGAGCAGTTCTTC,CATSGWTANNEQFF,TRBJ2-1,TRBV24-1,-,-
TGCGCCAGCAGCTTGGCAGGGTTGGGGTACGAGCAGTACTTC,CASSLAGLGYEQYF,TRBJ2-7,TRBV5-1,-,-
TGCAGTGCTAGTCCGGGACAGGGGGCCTCACTTTATAGCAATCAGCCCCAGCATTTT,CSASPGQGASLYSNQPQHF,TRBJ1-5,TRBV20-1,TRBD1,-
TGTGCCAGCACGACCGGGGAAGGCTATGGCTACACCTTC,CASTTGEGYGYTF,TRBJ1-2,TRBV12-3/TRBV12-4,-,-
TGTGCCAGCAGCAAAGAAACAGGGGCTCCCTACGAGCAGTACTTC,CASSKETGAPYEQYF,TRBJ2-7,TRBV2,TRBD1,-
TGTGCCAGCAGCTTATCTAGCGGGGGGGGCCAAGAGACCCAGTACTTC,CASSLSSGGGQETQYF,TRBJ2-5,TRBV7-2,TRBD2,-
TGTGCCAGCAGTTCCGGGACAGGGGGCTTGGAGAAACTGTTTTTT,CASSSGTGGLEKLFF,TRBJ1-4,TRBV28,TRBD1,-
TGCGCCAGCAGCTTTCGGGGGGCAGCAGATACGCAGTATTTT,CASSFRGAADTQYF,TRBJ2-3,TRBV5-1,-,-
TGCAGCGTTGAAAGGGGTGGTTCCGGGACAGGAGCCTACGAGCAGTACTTC,CSVERGGSGTGAYEQYF,TRBJ2-7,TRBV29-1,TRBD1,few
TGTGCCAGCAGTTTGGGCAGGAACTATGGCTACACCTTC,CASSLGRNYGYTF,TRBJ1-2,TRBV28,-,-
TGTGCCAGCAGCCAATTCCTAGCGGGGGGGAAGTACTTC,CASSQFLAGGKYF,TRBJ2-5,TRBV3-1/TRBV3-2,TRBD2,few
TGTGCCAGCAAGCGGGCGGACTATGGCTACACCTTC,CASKRADYGYTF,TRBJ1-2,TRBV6-5,-,-
TGTGCCACGGATCCCGGGACAGGGTTGCAAGAGACCCAGTACTTC,CATDPGTGLQETQYF,TRBJ2-5,TRBV6-5,TRBD1,-
TGTGCCACCAGCACGAGAAGACAGGACACTGAAGCTTTCTTT,CATSTRRQDTEAFF,TRBJ1-1,TRBV15,-,once
TGTGCCAGCAGTTACTCAGGGGCCTACGGCTACACCTTC,CASSYSGAYGYTF,TRBJ1-2,TRBV6-5,-,-
TGTGCCAGCAGAAGCGGGGGCGGGCGGGCCGGGGAGCTGTTTTTT,CASRSGGGRAGELFF,TRBJ2-2,TRBV27,TRBD2,-
TGTGCCAGTTCTAGTGGCAGAGGGCAGCCCCAGCATTTT,CASSSGRGQPQHF,TRBJ1-5,TRBV19,-,-